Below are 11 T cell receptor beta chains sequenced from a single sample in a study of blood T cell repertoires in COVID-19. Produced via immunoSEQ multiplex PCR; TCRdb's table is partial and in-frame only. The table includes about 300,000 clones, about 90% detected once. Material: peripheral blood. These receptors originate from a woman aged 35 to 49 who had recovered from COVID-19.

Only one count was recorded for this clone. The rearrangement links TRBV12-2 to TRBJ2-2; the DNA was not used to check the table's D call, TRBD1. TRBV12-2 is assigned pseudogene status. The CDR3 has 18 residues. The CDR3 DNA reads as TGTGCAAGTCGCTCCCCGTCAGGGGGAATATCGAACACCGGGGAGCTGTTTTTT. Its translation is CASRSPSGGISNTGELFF.

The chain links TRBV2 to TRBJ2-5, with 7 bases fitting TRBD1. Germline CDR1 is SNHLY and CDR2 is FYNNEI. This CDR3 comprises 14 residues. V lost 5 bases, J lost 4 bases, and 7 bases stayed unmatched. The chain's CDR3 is CASSSTGVGETQYF. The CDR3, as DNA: TGTGCCAGCAGTTCCACAGGGGTGGGAGAGACCCAGTACTTC.

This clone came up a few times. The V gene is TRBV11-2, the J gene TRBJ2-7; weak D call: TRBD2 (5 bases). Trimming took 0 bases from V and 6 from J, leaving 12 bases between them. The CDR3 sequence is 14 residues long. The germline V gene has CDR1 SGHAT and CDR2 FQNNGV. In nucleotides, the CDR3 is TGTGCCAGCAGCTTAGAAGTGGGCGGGTTCGAGCAGTACTTC. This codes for CASSLEVGGFEQYF. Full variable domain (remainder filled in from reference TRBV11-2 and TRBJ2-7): EAGVAQSPRYKIIEKRQSVAFWCNPISGHATLYWYQQILGQGPKLLIQFQNNGVVDDSQLPKDRFSAERLKGVDSTLKIQPAKLEDSAVYLCASSLEVGGFEQYFGPGTRLTVT.

The CDR3 region is CSAATGNEQYF. The CDR3 DNA reads TGCAGTGCTGCGACGGGGAACGAGCAGTACTTC. The chain joins TRBV20-1 to TRBJ2-7, with D maybe TRBD2 (5 bases). The V end was cut by 5 bases, the J end by 5 bases, with 10 bases between. The CDR3 sequence is 11 residues long. Germline values: CDR1 DFQATT, CDR2 SNEGSKA (reference sequence).

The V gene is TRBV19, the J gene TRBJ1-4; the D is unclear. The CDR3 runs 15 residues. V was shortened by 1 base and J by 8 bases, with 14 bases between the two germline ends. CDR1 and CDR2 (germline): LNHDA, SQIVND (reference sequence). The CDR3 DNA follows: TGTGCCAGTAGTATAGGCGGTAGGAGGGTGGAAAAACTGTTTTTT. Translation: CASSIGGRRVEKLFF.

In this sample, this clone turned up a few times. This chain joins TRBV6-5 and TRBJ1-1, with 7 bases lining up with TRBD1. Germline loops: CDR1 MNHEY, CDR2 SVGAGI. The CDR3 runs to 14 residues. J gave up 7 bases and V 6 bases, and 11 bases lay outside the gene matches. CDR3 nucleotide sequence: TGTGCCAGCAGGAACAGACAGGGTTTGGGTGAAGCTTTCTTT. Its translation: CASRNRQGLGEAFF.

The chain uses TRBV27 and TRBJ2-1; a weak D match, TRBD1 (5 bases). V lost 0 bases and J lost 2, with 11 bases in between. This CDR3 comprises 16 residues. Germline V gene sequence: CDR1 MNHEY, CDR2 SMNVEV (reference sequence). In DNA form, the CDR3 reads TGTGCCAGCAGTTTATCGGGCAGGGCAACCTACAATGAGCAGTTCTTC. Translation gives CASSLSGRATYNEQFF.

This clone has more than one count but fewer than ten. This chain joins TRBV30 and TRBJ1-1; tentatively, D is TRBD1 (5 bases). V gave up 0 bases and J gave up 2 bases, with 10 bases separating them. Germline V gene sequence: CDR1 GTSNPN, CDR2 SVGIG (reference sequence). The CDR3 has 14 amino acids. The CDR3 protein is CAWSVGRVNTEAFF. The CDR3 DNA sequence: TGTGCCTGGAGTGTAGGCAGGGTAAACACTGAAGCTTTCTTT.

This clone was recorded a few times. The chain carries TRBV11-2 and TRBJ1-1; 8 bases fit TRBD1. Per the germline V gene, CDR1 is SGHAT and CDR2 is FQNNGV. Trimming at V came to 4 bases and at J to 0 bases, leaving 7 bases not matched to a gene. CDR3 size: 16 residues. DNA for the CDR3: TGTGCCAGCAGCTCCAGGCGGACAGGGCTGAACACTGAAGCTTTCTTT. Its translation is CASSSRRTGLNTEAFF.

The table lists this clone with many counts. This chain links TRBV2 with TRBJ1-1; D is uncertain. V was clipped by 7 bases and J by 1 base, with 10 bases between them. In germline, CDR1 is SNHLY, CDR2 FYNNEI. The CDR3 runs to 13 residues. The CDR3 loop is CASKTDANTEAFF. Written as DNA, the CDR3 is TGTGCCAGCAAAACAGATGCGAACACTGAAGCTTTCTTT.

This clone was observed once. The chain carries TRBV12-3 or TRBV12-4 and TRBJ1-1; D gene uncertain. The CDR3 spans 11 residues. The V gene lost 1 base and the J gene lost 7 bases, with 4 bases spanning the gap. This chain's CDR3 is CASSLGGEAFF. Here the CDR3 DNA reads TGTGCCAGCAGTTTAGGCGGTGAAGCTTTCTTT.